This is a list of T cell receptor beta chains from one sample in a study of shared clonotypes between healthy human individuals. Here immunoSEQ multiplex PCR was the method, and the copy in TCRdb shows in-frame clones only, minus some. Of roughly 650,000 clones listed, around 96% are singletons. Material for sequencing was naive CD8+ T cells sorted from blood. These receptors originate from a woman aged 25-40 years in good health. CDR3s include the opening cysteine and the closing phenylalanine or tryptophan. A D gene is named only where the DNA matches it firmly. Only part of the rows carry a size: once, few, many, or a class if the clone is expanded.

TRBJ2-7 TRBV7-6 . once CASSLGSGAYEQYF TGTGCCAGCAGCTTAGGCTCGGGCGCCTACGAGCAGTACTTC
TRBJ1-2 TRBV2 . . CASSEPTYGYTF TGTGCCAGCAGTGAACCTACATATGGCTACACCTTC
TRBJ2-1 TRBV7-7 . . CASSSQGYNEQFF TGTGCCAGCAGCTCACAGGGCTACAATGAGCAGTTCTTC
TRBJ2-5 TRBV30 . . CAWSTSAGGLQGETQYF .
TRBJ1-1 TRBV29-1 . few CSVEEEAFF TGCAGCGTTGAAGAGGAGGCTTTCTTT
TRBJ2-1 TRBV7-9 TRBD1 . CASRQLRDRPPHEQFF TGTGCCAGCAGGCAACTCCGGGACAGGCCGCCCCATGAGCAGTTCTTC
TRBJ2-2 TRBV7-6 . . CASSPFAAGPGELFF TGTGCCAGCAGCCCCTTTGCGGCAGGGCCCGGGGAGCTGTTTTTT
TRBJ2-7 TRBV9 TRBD1 . CASSDGTGSYEQYF TGTGCCAGCAGCGACGGGACAGGCTCCTACGAGCAGTACTTC
TRBJ2-4 TRBV7-8 . . CASSLGRLSIQYF TGTGCCAGCAGCTTAGGAAGATTATCCATTCAGTACTTC
TRBJ2-1 TRBV28 . . CASSPSDEQFF TGTGCCAGCAGTCCGTCGGATGAGCAGTTCTTC
TRBJ1-1 TRBV5-6 . few CASSRLGTEAFF TGTGCCAGCAGCAGACTCGGAACTGAAGCTTTCTTT
TRBJ2-7 TRBV27 . . CASRGRGMHLGYEQYF TGTGCCAGCAGGGGGCGGGGTATGCATTTGGGCTACGAGCAGTACTTC
TRBJ2-7 TRBV5-1 TRBD1 . CASSPGTVSYEQYF TGCGCCAGCAGCCCAGGGACAGTCTCCTACGAGCAGTACTTC
TRBJ2-1 TRBV27 TRBD2 . CASSFLRASGYNEQFF TGTGCCAGCAGTTTCCTCCGGGCTAGCGGGTACAATGAGCAGTTCTTC
TRBJ2-1 TRBV6-1 . . CASSERGNEQFF TGTGCCAGCAGTGAACGAGGCAATGAGCAGTTCTTC
TRBJ2-3 TRBV27 . . CASSTNLDTQYF TGTGCCAGCAGTACGAACTTGGATACGCAGTATTTT
TRBJ1-5 TRBV19 TRBD1 . CASSPRTGGYQPQHF TGTGCCAGTAGTCCAAGGACAGGGGGATATCAGCCCCAGCATTTT